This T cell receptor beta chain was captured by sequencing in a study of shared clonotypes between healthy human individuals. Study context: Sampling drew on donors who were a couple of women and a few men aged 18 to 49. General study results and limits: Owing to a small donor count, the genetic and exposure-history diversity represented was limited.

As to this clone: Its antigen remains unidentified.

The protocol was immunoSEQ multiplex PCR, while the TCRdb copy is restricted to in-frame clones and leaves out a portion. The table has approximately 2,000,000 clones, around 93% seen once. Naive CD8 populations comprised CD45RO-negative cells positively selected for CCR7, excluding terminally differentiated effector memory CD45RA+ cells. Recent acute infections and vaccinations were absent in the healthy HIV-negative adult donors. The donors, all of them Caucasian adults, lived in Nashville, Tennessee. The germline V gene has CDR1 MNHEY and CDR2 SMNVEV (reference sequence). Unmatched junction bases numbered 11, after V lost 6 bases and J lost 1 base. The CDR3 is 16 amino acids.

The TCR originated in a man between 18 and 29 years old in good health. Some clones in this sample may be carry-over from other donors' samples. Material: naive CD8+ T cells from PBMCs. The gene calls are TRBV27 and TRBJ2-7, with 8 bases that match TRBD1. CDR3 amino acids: CASSWTGQLGSYEQYF. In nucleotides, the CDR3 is TGTGCCAGCAGCTGGACAGGGCAATTAGGATCCTACGAGCAGTACTTC.